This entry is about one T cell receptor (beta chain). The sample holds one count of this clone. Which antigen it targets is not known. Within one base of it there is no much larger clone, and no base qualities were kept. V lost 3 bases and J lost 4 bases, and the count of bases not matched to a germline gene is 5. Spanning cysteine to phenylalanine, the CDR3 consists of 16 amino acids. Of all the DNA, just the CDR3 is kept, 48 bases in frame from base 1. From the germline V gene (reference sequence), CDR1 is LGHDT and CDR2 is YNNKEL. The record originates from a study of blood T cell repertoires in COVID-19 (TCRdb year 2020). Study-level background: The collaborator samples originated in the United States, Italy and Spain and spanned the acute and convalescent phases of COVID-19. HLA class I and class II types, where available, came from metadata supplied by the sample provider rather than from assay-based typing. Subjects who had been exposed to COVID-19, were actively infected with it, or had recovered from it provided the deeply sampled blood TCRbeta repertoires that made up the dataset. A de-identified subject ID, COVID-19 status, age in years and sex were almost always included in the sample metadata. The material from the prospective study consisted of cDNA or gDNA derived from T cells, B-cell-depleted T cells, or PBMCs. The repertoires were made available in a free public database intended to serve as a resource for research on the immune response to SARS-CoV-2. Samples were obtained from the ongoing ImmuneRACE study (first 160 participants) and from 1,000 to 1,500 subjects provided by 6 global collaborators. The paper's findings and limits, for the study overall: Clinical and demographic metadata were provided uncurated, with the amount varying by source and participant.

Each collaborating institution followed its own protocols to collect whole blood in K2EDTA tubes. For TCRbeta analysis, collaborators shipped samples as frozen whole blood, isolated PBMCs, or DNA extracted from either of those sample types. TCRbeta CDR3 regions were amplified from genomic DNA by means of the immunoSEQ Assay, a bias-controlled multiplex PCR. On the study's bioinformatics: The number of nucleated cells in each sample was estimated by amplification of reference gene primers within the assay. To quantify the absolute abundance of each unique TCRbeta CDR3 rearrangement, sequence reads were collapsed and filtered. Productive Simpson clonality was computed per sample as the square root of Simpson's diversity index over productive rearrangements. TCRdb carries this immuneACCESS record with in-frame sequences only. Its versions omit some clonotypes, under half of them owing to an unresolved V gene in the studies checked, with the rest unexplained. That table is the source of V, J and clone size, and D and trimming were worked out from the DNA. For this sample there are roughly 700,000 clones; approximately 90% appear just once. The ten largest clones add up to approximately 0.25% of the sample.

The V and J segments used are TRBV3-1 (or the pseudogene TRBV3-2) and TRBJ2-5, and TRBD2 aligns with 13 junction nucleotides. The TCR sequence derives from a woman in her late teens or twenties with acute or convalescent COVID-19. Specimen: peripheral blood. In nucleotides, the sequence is TGTGCCAGCAGCCAGGTACTAGCGGGGGGGAGAGAGACCCAGTACTTC. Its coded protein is CASSQVLAGGRETQYF.